A single TCR beta chain is shown here with its context. Its antigen remains undetermined. Base-call qualities are not available, and no considerably larger clone is one nucleotide away. Using the deep immunoSEQ assay, TCR CDR3 regions were amplified from genomic DNA by multiplex PCR. Genomic DNA extracted from each cell subset was distributed evenly over all wells of several immunoSEQ 96-well plates, and each plate served as one replicate. For sorted subsets, about 220 ng of genomic DNA, equivalent to 25,000 to 30,000 T cell genomes, went into each replicate PCR. The purified libraries were quantified using a Qubit 3.0 fluorometer, sized with a Bioanalyzer 2100, and then quantified again using the KAPA Library Quantification kit. Every immunoSEQ 96-well plate was sequenced on a separate single-read 150-cycle Illumina NextSeq 550 flow cell. The study's own analysis went as follows. Because the immunoSEQ output held only junctional sequences and lacked quality scores, the filtering could not match the filtering applied to full-length reads. To assign V/J genes and CDR3, sequences were annotated against IMGT germline references using PyIR, a Python wrapper for IgBLAST v1.9. Reads were filtered out if the reads had weak V/J assignments (E-value above 1e-6), no CDR3, stop codons, out-of-frame junctions, or ambiguous translated residues. V3J clonotypes were defined by identical inferred V gene, J gene, and CDR3 amino acid sequence. The percentage overlap between two repertoires was calculated by dividing the number of shared unique clonotypes by the size of the smaller repertoire. Three approaches were used to assess repertoire richness: RTK rarefaction, the Chao1 estimator, and Recon v2.1 estimates of unobserved clonotypes. OLGA was used to compute generation probabilities for all TCRbeta clonotypes that the gDNA method yielded from four donors. The source is immuneACCESS, and TCRdb retained only in-frame sequences with V and J called. Part of the clones is not carried over; for the studies checked, unresolved V genes explain less than half of this, and the remainder is unexplained. V and J calls plus clone size are reproduced from that table; the DNA served to infer D and trimming. The sample table shows about 1.5 million clones, and 95% to 99% are seen once. About 0.42% of the sample belongs to the ten largest clones.

The record originates from a study of shared clonotypes between healthy human individuals (dated by TCRdb to about 2020). With regard to the full study: A couple of women and a few men aged 18 to 49 years were included in the cohort. Leukapheresis yielded between about 0.8 and 8.9 billion PBMCs per donor. For each donor, CD4 naive and CD4 memory were each run on three plates, CD8 naive on two plates, and CD8 memory on one plate. Libraries were prepared and TCR repertoires were sequenced by different laboratories using diverse techniques, in order to increase sequencing depth and limit assay-specific biases. Blood TCR repertoires of a handful of healthy adults were deeply sequenced to estimate repertoire size and the extent of clonotype sharing between individuals. Overall study outcomes, separate from this receptor: Across four donors, about 4.5% of naive CD4, over 3% of naive CD8, 2.3% of memory CD4, and approximately 0.4% of memory CD8 clonotypes were shared. Incomplete sequencing was indicated by rarefaction of sorted-subset datasets, despite the large sequencing depth. Compared with non-shared clonotypes, clonotypes shared by all four sorted-subset donors had higher generation probabilities. Sampling was limited to blood, and TCR repertoires in tissue likely differ from TCR repertoires in blood. Naive subsets generally had larger estimated clonotype richness than memory subsets did. The small number of donors limited the genetic and exposure-history diversity represented. Pairwise subsampling indicated that sequencing depth was expected to affect the degree of clonotype sharing among donors.

The donors were healthy, HIV-negative adults who had no recently reported acute infections or vaccinations. Every donor was a Caucasian adult living in Nashville, Tennessee, USA. Magnetic negative selection was used to enrich CD4+ T cells, after which naive cells were positively selected on CD45RA and the negative fraction became the memory subset. Blood was collected by leukapheresis, and PBMCs were isolated by Ficoll-Histopaque density gradient centrifugation and then cryopreserved in liquid nitrogen vapor phase. Purity and quantity of every magnetically sorted T cell population were checked by analytical flow cytometry. Each sorted fraction had its genomic DNA isolated and then quantified by UV absorbance on a Nanodrop 2000c. From its cysteine to its phenylalanine, the CDR3 spans 11 amino acids. The CDR3 DNA has 33 bases and is translated from base 1. Trimming removed 6 bases from V and 5 bases from J, leaving 7 bases between the germline ends. CDR1 and CDR2 were assigned from the germline V gene as SGHTS and YDEGEE.

Specimen: naive CD4+ T cells sorted from blood. The intended sense of this specimen's cell subset or site label: CD45RA+ positively selected. The rearrangement joined TRBV5-8 to TRBJ2-3; the D gene is possibly TRBD2, with 5 bases matching. This TCR was sampled from a man aged 25-40 years in good health. In nucleotide form, the sequence is TGTGCCAGCACCGGGGTAGATACGCAGTATTTT. The resulting protein is CASTGVDTQYF.